One sample yielded the 7 T cell receptor beta chains listed below, sequenced in a study of memory B cells and T cells in multiple sclerosis. The antigens for these receptors are not known. This table comes from immunoSEQ multiplex PCR, and its TCRdb copy is limited to in-frame clones, with some not included. This sample has about 46,000 clones, with over 70% found just once. Stimulus-free culture yielded autoproliferating CFSE-dim and non-proliferating CFSE-high T cells, each sequenced separately. Roughly 4.8x10^7 CFSE-labeled PBMCs were cultured around seven days unstimulated, then replicate wells were pooled. Sequencing was done on a sample of PBMCs from blood kept in culture. Receptors were obtained from a human donor with multiple sclerosis.

The chain employs TRBV23-1 and TRBJ2-1, with 10 bases matching TRBD1. TRBV23-1 is placed among ORFs of uncertain function. After removal of 2 bases from V and 3 bases from J, the junction contained 1 base not matched to a gene. CDR3 size: 15 residues. CDR3 in DNA: TGCGCCAGCAGTCAAAGGGACAGGGGCTACAATGAGCAGTTCTTC. Translating it yields CASSQRDRGYNEQFF.

The V gene is TRBV9, the J gene TRBJ1-2; no reliable D call. This CDR3 contains 15 residues. Between the trimmed V and J ends, which lost 0 bases and 0 bases, there was a span of 9 bases. Germline loops: CDR1 SGDLS, CDR2 YYNGEE. The CDR3 DNA sequence: TGTGCCAGCAGCGTAGTTGGAGAAGCTAACTATGGCTACACCTTC. Residues: CASSVVGEANYGYTF.

The J gene is TRBJ1-1, the V gene TRBV30, with unresolved D. The CDR3 totals 11 residues. The V gene lost 4 bases and the J gene lost 1 base, with 4 bases spanning the gap. Germline loops: CDR1 GTSNPN, CDR2 SVGIG (reference sequence). The CDR3 spells CAWNENTEAFF. The CDR3 DNA follows: TGTGCCTGGAACGAGAACACTGAAGCTTTCTTT.

This chain connects TRBV5-1 to TRBJ1-4; D is unclear. The CDR3 spans 15 residues. Germline V gives CDR1 SGHRS, CDR2 YFSETQ. Trimming cost V 1 base and J 4 bases, with 11 bases left between them. CDR3 coding DNA: TGCGCCAGCAGCTTGTTGGGAGACAATAATGAAAAACTGTTTTTT. It codes for CASSLLGDNNEKLFF.

Only a few counts were recorded for this clone. The chain has TRBV18 and TRBJ1-4; 7 nucleotides match TRBD1. The ends lost 3 bases at V and 5 bases at J; junction bases unmatched: 3. The CDR3 totals 14 residues. The germline CDR1 and CDR2 sequences are KGHSH and LQKENI. The CDR3 sequence is CASSPGTENEKLFF. The CDR3 DNA is TGTGCCAGCTCACCTGGGACAGAGAATGAAAAACTGTTTTTT.

The rearrangement uses TRBV6-1 and TRBJ1-3; D is possibly TRBD1 (5 bases). V lost 4 bases and J 0 bases, leaving 25 bases between the germline ends. The CDR3 contains 20 residues. Germline values: CDR1 MNHNS, CDR2 SASEGT. The CDR3 loop reads CASSGSGRARPEDSGNTIYF. CDR3 nucleotide sequence: TGTGCCAGCAGTGGATCCGGCAGGGCAAGGCCTGAGGACTCTGGAAACACCATATATTTT.

This chain's CDR3 is CAIRVAGGPADTQYF. CDR3 DNA: TGTGCCATCAGGGTAGCGGGGGGGCCGGCAGATACGCAGTATTTT. The rearrangement uses TRBV10-3 and TRBJ2-3, with TRBD2 matching 11 bases. Germline-derived CDR1 and CDR2 are ENHRY and SYGVKD. CDR3 length: 15 residues. V trimming: 6 bases; J trimming: 4 bases; junction bases outside the gene matches: 6.